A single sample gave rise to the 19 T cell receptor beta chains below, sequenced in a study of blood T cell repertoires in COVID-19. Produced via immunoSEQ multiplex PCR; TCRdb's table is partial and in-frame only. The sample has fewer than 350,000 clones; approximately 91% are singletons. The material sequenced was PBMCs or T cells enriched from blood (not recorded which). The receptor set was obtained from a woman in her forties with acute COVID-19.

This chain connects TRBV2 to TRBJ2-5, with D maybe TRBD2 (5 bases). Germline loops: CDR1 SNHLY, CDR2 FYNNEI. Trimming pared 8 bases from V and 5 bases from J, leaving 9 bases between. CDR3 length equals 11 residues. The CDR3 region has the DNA TGTGCCAGCGGCAGGACTGAGACCCAGTACTTC. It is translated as CASGRTETQYF.

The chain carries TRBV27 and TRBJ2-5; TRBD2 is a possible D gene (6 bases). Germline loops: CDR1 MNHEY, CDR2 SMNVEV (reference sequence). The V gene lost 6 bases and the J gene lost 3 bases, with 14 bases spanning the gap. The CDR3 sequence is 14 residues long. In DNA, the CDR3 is TGTGCCAGCAGCCCGACTAGAGTGAAAGAGACCCAGTACTTC. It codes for CASSPTRVKETQYF.

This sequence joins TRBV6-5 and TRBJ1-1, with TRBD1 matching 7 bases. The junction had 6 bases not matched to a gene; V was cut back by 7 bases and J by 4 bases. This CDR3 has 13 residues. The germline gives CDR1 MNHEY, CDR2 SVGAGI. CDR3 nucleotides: TGTGCCAGCAAGAACAGGGGACGCACTGAAGCTTTCTTT. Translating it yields CASKNRGRTEAFF.

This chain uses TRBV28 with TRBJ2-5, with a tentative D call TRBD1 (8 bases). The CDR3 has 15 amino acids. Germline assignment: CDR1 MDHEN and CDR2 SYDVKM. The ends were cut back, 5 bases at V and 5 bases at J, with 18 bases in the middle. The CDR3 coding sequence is TGTGCCAGCAGTCCAGGGGGCGCCGGGGGGGAGACCCAGTACTTC. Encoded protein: CASSPGGAGGETQYF.

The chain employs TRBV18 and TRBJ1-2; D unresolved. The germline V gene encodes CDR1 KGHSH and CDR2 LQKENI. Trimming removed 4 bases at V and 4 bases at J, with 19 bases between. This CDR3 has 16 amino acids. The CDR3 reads CASSHSWRPAVYGYTF. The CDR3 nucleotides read TGTGCCAGCTCACACAGCTGGAGGCCAGCCGTCTATGGCTACACCTTC.

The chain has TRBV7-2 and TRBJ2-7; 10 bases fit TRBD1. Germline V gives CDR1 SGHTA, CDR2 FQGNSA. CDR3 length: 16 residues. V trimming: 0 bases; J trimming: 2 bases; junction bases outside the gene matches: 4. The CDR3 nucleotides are TGTGCCAGCAGCTTAGCGGGAGGACAGGGGGCCTACGAGCAGTACTTC. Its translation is CASSLAGGQGAYEQYF.

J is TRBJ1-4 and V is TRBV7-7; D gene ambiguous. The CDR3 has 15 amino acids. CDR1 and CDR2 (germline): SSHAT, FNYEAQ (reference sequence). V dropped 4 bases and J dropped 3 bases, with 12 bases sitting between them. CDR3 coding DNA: TGTGCCAGCAGCTCTGGACTTACCGCTAATGAAAAACTGTTTTTT. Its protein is CASSSGLTANEKLFF.

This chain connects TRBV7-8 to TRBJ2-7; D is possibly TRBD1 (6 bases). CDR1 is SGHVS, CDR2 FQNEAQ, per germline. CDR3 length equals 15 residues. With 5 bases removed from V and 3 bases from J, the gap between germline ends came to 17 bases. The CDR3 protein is CASSQRDKGSYEQYF. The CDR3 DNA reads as TGTGCCAGCAGCCAGAGGGACAAGGGAAGCTACGAGCAGTACTTC.

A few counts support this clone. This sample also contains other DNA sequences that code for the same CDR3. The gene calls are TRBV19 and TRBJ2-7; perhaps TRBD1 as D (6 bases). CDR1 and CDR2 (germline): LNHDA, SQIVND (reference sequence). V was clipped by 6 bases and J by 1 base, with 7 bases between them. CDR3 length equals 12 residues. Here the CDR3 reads CASSTGSYEQYF. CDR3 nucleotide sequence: TGTGCCAGTAGCACAGGGTCCTACGAGCAGTACTTC.

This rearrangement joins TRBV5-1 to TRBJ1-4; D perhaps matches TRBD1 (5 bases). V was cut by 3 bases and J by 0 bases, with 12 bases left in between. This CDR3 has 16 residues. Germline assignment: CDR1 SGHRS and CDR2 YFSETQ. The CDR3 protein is CASSSHQGSTNEKLFF. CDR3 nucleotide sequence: TGCGCCAGCAGCTCTCATCAGGGATCAACTAATGAAAAACTGTTTTTT. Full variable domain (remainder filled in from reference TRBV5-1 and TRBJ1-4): KAGVTQTPRYLIKTRGQQVTLSCSPISGHRSVSWYQQTPGQGLQFLFEYFSETQRNKGNFPGRFSGRQFSNSRSEMNVSTLELGDSALYLCASSSHQGSTNEKLFFGSGTQLSVL.

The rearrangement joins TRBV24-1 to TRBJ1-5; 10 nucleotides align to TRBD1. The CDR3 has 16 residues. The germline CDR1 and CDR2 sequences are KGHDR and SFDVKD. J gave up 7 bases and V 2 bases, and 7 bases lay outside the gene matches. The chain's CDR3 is CATSDSGQGPGQPQHF. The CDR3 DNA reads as TGTGCCACCAGTGATTCGGGACAGGGGCCGGGGCAGCCCCAGCATTTT.

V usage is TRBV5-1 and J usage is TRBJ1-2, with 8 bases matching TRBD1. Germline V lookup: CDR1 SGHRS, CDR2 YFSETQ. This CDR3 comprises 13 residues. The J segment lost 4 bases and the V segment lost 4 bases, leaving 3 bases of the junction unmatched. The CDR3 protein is CASSPGTGYGYTF. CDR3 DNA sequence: TGCGCCAGCAGCCCAGGGACAGGCTATGGCTACACCTTC.

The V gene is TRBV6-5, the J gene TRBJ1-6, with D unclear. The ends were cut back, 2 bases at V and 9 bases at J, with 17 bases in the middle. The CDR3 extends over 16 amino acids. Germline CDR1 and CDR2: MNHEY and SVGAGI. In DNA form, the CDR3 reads TGTGCCAGCAGTTACCCCCCCGGCGGGGAAGGTTCACCCCTCCACTTT. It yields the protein CASSYPPGGEGSPLHF.

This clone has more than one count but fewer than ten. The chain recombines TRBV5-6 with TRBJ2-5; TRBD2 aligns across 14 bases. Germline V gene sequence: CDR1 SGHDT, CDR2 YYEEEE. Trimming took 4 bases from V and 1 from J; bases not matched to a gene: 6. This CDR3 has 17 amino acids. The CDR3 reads CASSTLTSGRAQETQYF. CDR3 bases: TGTGCCAGCAGCACACTGACTAGCGGGAGGGCCCAAGAGACCCAGTACTTC. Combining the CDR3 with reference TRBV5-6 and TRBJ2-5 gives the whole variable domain DAGVTQSPTHLIKTRGQQVTLRCSPKSGHDTVSWYQQALGQGPQFIFQYYEEEERQRGNFPDRFSGHQFPNYSSELNVNALLLGDSALYLCASSTLTSGRAQETQYFGPGTRLLVL.

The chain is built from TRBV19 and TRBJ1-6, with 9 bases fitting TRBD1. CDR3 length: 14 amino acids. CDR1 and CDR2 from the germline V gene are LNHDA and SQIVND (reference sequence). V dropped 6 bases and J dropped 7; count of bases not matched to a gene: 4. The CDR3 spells CASSQTGGNSPLHF. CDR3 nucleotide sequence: TGTGCCAGTAGCCAGACAGGGGGAAATTCACCCCTCCACTTT. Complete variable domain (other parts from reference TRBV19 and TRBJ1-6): DGGITQSPKYLFRKEGQNVTLSCEQNLNHDAMYWYRQDPGQGLRLIYYSQIVNDFQKGDIAEGYSVSREKKESFPLTVTSAQKNPTAFYLCASSQTGGNSPLHFGNGTRLTVT.

As DNA, the CDR3 is TGTGCCAGCAGTTTACTAGGGGGAAGTGGAAACACCATATATTTT. Translating it yields CASSLLGGSGNTIYF. V is TRBV27 and J is TRBJ1-3; TRBD1 is a possible D gene (6 bases). CDR3 length equals 15 residues. V was shortened by 2 bases and J by 3 bases, with 11 bases between the two germline ends. The germline V gene has CDR1 MNHEY and CDR2 SMNVEV (reference sequence).

Here the CDR3 reads CASMRTVSSTDTQYF. The CDR3 nucleotides read TGTGCCAGCATGAGAACAGTATCAAGCACAGATACGCAGTATTTT. The gene calls are TRBV6-5 and TRBJ2-3; D uncertain. This CDR3 has 15 residues. Trimming took 7 bases from V and 0 from J, leaving 14 bases between them. The germline CDR1 and CDR2 sequences are MNHEY and SVGAGI.

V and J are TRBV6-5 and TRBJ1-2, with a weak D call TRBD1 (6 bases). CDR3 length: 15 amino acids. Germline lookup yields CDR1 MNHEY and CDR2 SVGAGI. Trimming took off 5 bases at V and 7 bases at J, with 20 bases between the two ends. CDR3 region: CASSTQGSPWRGYTF. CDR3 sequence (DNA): TGTGCCAGCAGTACACAGGGTTCCCCCTGGCGTGGCTACACCTTC.

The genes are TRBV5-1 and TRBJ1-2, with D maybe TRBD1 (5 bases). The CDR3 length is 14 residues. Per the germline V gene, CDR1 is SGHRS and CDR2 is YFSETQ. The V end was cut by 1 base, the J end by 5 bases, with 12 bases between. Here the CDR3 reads CASSLIMAGYGYTF. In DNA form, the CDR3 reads TGCGCCAGCAGCTTGATAATGGCAGGGTATGGCTACACCTTC.